Sequencing of this T cell receptor (beta chain) was carried out in a study of cytomegalovirus exposure and HLA in healthy donors. Overall study results and limits: As a later analysis showed, several of the most significant clusters appeared to be linked to common viral pathogens. In a later analysis, at a false discovery rate of 0.05, 16,951 TCR beta sequences matched HLA alleles. In vitro confirmation showed a few CMV-associated chains to be CMV antigen specific.

There are 17 residues in the CDR3. CDR1 is LNHNV, CDR2 YYDKDF, per germline (reference sequence). The V gene end was trimmed by 5 bases and the J gene end by 3 bases; junction bases not matched to a gene: 11. The PCR employed 60 Vbeta primers together with 13 Jbeta primers. Repertoires were generated with immunoSEQ multiplex PCR, while TCRdb's copy carries only in-frame clones and drops some. Of fewer than 200,000 clones listed, around 82% are singletons. Details on this clone: Its antigen is unknown.

Sequencing was performed on PBMCs. V usage is TRBV15 and J usage is TRBJ2-7; 12 positions match TRBD2. This receptor was identified in a middle-aged man in good health and CMV-seropositive. CDR3 bases: TGTGCCACCAGCGGACAGGCCCGGACTAGCGGGATCTACGAGCAGTACTTC. Its translation: CATSGQARTSGIYEQYF. Drawing the rest from reference TRBV15 and TRBJ2-7, the complete variable domain is DAMVIQNPRYQVTQFGKPVTLSCSQTLNHNVMYWYQQKSSQAPKLLFHYYDKDFNNEADTPDNFQSRRPNTSFCFLDIRSPGLGDTAMYLCATSGQARTSGIYEQYFGPGTRLTVT.